The present T cell receptor (beta chain) was sequenced within a study of T cell repertoires in cytomegalovirus infection. TCRdb called the reads again in MiXCR, with one record for every CDR3 protein. Among approximately 160,000 distinct CDR3 sequences listed, over 15% were seen once. There are 14 residues in the CDR3. Trimming pared 0 bases from V and 3 bases from J, leaving 9 bases between. The germline CDR1 and CDR2 sequences are SGHTA and FQGNSA. This chain links TRBV7-2 with TRBJ2-7; perhaps TRBD1 as D (5 bases). The material sequenced was CD8+ T cells from PBMCs. The sequence came from a human donor in good health (CMV status not recorded). Some clones in this sample may be carry-over from other donors' samples. The CDR3 bases are TGTGCCAGCAGCTTAGCAGTGACAGACTACGAGCAGTACTTC. Its protein is CASSLAVTDYEQYF.